This T cell receptor (beta chain) was observed in a study of Ad26.COV2.S vaccination and SARS-CoV-2 variants. Treatment defined: some 19 received Ad26.COV2.S at low or high dose, single or two shots; about 5 received placebo; per-sample allocation not given. Sampling took place 63 days after the first vaccine or placebo injection. Clones were sequenced by immunoSEQ multiplex PCR, and TCRdb holds only the in-frame ones, with some missing. There are roughly 250,000 clones in the sample; around 88% occur only once, and about 2.8% lies in the top ten. Study findings and constraints: The authors reported substantial breadth in spike-specific CD8+ and CD4+ T cell responses after vaccination.

The CDR3 runs to 12 residues. The V and J ends lost 7 bases and 8 bases, in that order; junction bases with no gene match: 7. Details on this clone: Its specificity is unknown.

The sequence came from a person aged 18-60 years who received the Ad26.COV2.S COVID-19 vaccine or a placebo. This rearrangement joins TRBV12-3 or TRBV12-4 to TRBJ1-2, with 7 bases fitting TRBD1. This sample comprised peripheral blood, obtained in a trial of Ad26.COV2.S vaccine versus placebo. This CDR3 is CASTGQSGGYTF. CDR3 DNA sequence: TGTGCCAGCACGGGACAGAGCGGAGGCTACACCTTC.